What follows describes a single TCR beta chain. This sample is drawn from a study of blood T cell repertoires in COVID-19. Whole-study context: Material from acute and convalescent COVID-19 was sourced from the United States, Italy and Spain. PBMCs, B-cell-depleted T cells, or T cells were the source of the cDNA or gDNA that made up the material.

Looked up from germline, CDR1 is MDHEN and CDR2 is SYDVKM. The CDR3 spans 17 residues. J gave up 2 bases and V 4 bases, and 6 bases lay outside the gene matches. Clones were sequenced by immunoSEQ multiplex PCR, and TCRdb holds only the in-frame ones, with some missing. The top ten hold 2.5% to 3% of the sample, which has about 130,000 clones, around 89% seen once. The rearrangement joins TRBV28 to TRBJ2-7; 15 nucleotides agree with TRBD2. This TCR was sampled from a man aged 55 to 69 with active or convalescent COVID-19. The sequenced sample consisted of peripheral blood. Here the CDR3 reads CASSSPGLAGGAYEQYF. In nucleotides, the CDR3 is TGTGCCAGCAGTTCCCCGGGACTAGCGGGGGGTGCCTACGAGCAGTACTTC.